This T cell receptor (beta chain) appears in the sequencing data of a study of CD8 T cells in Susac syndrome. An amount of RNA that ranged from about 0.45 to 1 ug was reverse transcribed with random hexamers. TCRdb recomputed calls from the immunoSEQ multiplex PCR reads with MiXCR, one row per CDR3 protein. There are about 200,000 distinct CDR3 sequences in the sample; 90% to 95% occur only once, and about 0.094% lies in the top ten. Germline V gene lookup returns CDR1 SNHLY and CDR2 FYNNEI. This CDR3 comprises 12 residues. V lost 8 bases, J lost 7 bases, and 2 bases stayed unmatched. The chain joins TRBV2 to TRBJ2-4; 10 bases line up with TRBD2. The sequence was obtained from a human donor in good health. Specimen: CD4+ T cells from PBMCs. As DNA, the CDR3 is TGTGCCAGCGGGGGACTAGCGAACATTCAGTACTTC. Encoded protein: CASGGLANIQYF.